The sequence of this T cell receptor beta chain was determined in a study of cytomegalovirus exposure and HLA in healthy donors. Study-level findings and limits: For most subjects, TCR beta sequences were reported to predict HLA-A and HLA-B alleles with accuracy. An analysis was carried out at a later point. It showed that HLA-associated TCR beta chains were more clonally expanded than equally common non-associated chains. The records held CMV serostatus as the only immune exposure information.

Researchers ran the PCR with 60 Vbeta and 13 Jbeta primers. Libraries were prepared by immunoSEQ multiplex PCR; TCRdb keeps only in-frame clonotypes and omits some of them. Of 100,000 or so clones in the sample, 80% are singletons; the top ten hold around 7%. With regard to this clone: The antigen remains undetermined.

The clonotype was recovered from a man aged 25 to 45 in good health and CMV-seronegative. Sequencing input: PBMCs.

CDR3 in DNA: TGTGCCAGCAGCCAAGGTCTCAGCTATGGCTACACCTTC. This sequence encodes CASSQGLSYGYTF. This chain joins TRBV14 and TRBJ1-2; D is ambiguous. Trimming removed 1 base from V and 4 bases from J, with 7 bases in between. CDR3 size: 13 residues. Germline V gene lookup returns CDR1 SGHDN and CDR2 FVKESK.